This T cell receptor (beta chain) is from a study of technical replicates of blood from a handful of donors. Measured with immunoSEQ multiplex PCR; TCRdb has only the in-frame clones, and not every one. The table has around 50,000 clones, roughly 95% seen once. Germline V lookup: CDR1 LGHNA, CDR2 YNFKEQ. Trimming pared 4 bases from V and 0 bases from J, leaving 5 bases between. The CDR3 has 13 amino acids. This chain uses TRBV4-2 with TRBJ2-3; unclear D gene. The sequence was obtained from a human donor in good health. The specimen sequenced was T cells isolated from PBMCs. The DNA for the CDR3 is TGTGCCAGCAGCCGAGTCAGCACAGATACGCAGTATTTT. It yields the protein CASSRVSTDTQYF.